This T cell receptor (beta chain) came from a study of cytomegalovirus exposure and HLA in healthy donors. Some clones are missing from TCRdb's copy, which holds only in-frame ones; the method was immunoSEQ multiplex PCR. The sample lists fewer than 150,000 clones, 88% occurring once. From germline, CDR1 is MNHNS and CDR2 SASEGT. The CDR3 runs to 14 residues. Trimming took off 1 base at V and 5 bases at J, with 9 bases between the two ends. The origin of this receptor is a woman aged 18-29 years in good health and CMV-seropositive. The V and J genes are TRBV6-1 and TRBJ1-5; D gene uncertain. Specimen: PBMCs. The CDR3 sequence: CASSEERGDQPQHF. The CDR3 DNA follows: TGTGCCAGCAGTGAAGAGCGAGGAGATCAGCCCCAGCATTTT.